This T cell receptor beta chain emerged from a study of radiation and T cells in renal cell carcinoma. Overall study results and limits: From baseline, blood top tumor clonotypes peaked at 2 weeks post-radiation.

Only in-frame clones appear in the TCRdb table, and some are missing; sequencing was by immunoSEQ multiplex PCR. This table has 100,000 or so clones, approximately 86% appearing once. For this clone: Antigen unknown.

Trimming took off 6 bases at V and 5 bases at J, with 15 bases between the two ends. This CDR3 has 14 amino acids. CDR1 and CDR2 from the germline V gene are LNHDA and SQIVND (reference sequence). Time point described: baseline pretreatment blood. As to treatment: 15 Gy SBRT to primary tumor, nephrectomy 4 weeks later. Radiation-treated patients gave blood at baseline, week 2 and week 4. The V gene is TRBV19, the J gene TRBJ2-3; a weak D match, TRBD2 (5 bases). The sequences come from blood, collected from a patient whose treatment included radiotherapy and nephrectomy. The TCR was taken from a man aged 50 to 60 with renal cell carcinoma. This CDR3 reads CASRPLSEGDTQYF. CDR3 nucleotide sequence: TGTGCCAGTAGACCGCTCTCTGAGGGAGATACGCAGTATTTT.